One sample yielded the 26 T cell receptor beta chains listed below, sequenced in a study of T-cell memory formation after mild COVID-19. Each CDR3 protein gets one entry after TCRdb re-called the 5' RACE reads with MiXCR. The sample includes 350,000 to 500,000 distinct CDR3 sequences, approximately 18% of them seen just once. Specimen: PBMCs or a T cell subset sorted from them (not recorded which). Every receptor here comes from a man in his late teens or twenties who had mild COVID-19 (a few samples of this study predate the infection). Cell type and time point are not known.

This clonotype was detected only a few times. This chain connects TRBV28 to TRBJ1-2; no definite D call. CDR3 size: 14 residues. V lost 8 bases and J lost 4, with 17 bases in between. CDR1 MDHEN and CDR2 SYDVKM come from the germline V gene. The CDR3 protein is CASGKRGSGYGYTF. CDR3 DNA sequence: TGTGCCAGCGGCAAGCGCGGGAGTGGCTATGGCTACACCTTC.

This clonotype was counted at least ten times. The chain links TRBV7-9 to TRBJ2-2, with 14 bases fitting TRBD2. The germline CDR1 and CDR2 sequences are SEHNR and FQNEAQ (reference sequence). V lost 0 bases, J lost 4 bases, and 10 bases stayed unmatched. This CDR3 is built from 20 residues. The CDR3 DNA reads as TGTGCCAGCAGCTTAGCGCGTGGACTAGCGGGGGGCCGAGGCACCGGGGAGCTGTTTTTT. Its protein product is CASSLARGLAGGRGTGELFF. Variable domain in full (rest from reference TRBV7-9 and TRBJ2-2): DTGVSQNPRHKITKRGQNVTFRCDPISEHNRLYWYRQTLGQGPEFLTYFQNEAQLEKSRLLSDRFSAERPKGSFSTLEIQRTEQGDSAMYLCASSLARGLAGGRGTGELFFGEGSRLTVL.

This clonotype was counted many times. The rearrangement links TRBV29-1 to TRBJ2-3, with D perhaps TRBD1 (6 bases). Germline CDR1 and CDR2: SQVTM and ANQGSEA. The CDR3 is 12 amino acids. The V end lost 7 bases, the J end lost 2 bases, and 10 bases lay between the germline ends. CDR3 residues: CSARTDTDTQYF. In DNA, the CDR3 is TGCAGCGCCCGGACAGACACAGATACGCAGTATTTT.

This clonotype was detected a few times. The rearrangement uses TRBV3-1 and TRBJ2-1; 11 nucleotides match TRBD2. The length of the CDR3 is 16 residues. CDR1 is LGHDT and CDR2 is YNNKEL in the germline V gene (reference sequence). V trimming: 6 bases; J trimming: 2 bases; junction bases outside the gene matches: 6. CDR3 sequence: CASRPLAGGAYNEQFF. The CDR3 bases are TGTGCCAGCAGACCCCTAGCGGGGGGCGCCTACAATGAGCAGTTCTTC.

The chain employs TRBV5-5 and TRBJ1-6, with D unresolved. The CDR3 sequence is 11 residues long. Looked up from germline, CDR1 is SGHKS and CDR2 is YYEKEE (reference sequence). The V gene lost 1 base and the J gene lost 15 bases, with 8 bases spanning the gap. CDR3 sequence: CASSLIGYLHF. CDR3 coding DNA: TGTGCCAGCAGCTTGATCGGGTACCTCCACTTT.

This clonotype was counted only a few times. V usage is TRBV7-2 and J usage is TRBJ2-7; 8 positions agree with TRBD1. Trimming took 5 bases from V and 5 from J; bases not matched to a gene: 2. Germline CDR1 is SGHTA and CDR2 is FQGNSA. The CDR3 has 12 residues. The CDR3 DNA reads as TGTGCCAGCAGCCGGGACAGGCACGAGCAGTACTTC. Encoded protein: CASSRDRHEQYF.

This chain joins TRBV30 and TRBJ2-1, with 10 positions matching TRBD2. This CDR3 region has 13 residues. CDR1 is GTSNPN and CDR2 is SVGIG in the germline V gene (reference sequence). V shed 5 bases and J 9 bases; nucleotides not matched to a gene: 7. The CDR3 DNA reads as TGTGCCTGGCTGAGCGGGGGGGCCTTTGAGCAGTTCTTC. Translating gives CAWLSGGAFEQFF.

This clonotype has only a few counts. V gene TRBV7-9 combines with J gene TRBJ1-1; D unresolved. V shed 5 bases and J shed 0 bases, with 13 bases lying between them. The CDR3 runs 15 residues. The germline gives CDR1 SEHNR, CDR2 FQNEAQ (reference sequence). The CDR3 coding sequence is TGTGCCAGCAGCCAACCCCGAGACATGAACACTGAAGCTTTCTTT. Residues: CASSQPRDMNTEAFF.

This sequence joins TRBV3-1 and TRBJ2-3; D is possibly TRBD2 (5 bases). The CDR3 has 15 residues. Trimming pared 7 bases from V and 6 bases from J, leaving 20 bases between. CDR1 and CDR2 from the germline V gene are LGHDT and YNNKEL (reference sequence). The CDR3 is CASTSQSGRLDTQYF. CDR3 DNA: TGTGCCAGCACCTCCCAGAGCGGACGGTTGGATACGCAGTATTTT.

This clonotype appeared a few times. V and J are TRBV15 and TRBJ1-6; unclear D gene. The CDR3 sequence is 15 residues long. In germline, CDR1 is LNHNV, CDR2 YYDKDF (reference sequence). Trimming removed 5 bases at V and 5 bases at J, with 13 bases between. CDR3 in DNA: TGTGCCACCAGCTCAACCGGACCGCATAATTCACCCCTCCACTTT. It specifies CATSSTGPHNSPLHF.

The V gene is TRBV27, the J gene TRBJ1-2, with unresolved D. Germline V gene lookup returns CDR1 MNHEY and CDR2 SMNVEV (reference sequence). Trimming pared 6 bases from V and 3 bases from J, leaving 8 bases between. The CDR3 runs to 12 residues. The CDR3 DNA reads TGTGCCAGCAGGGGGTCGCACTATGGCTACACCTTC. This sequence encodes CASRGSHYGYTF.

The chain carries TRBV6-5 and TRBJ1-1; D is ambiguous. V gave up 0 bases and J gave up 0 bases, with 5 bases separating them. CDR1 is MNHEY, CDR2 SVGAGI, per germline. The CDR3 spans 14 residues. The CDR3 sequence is CASSYSAMNTEAFF. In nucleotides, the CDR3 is TGTGCCAGCAGTTACTCCGCTATGAACACTGAAGCTTTCTTT.

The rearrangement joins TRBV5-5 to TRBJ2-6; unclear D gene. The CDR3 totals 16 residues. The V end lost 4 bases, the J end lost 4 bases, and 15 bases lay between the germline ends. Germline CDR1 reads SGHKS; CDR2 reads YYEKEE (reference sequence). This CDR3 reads CASSPTYLLGANVLTF. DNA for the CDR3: TGTGCCAGCAGCCCTACTTATCTGTTAGGGGCCAACGTCCTGACTTTC.

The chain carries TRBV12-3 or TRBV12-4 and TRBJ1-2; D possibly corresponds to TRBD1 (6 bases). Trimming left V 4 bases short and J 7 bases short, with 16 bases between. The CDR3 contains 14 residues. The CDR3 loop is CASSSLRDTTGYTF. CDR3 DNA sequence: TGTGCCAGCAGTTCACTTAGGGACACGACTGGCTACACCTTC.

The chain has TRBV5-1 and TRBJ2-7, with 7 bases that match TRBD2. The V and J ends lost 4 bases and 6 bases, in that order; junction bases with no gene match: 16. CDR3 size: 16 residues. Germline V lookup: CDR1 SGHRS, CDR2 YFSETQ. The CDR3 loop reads CASSLDANTGGCEQYF. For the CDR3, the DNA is TGCGCCAGCAGCCTGGACGCGAACACCGGGGGGTGCGAGCAGTACTTC.

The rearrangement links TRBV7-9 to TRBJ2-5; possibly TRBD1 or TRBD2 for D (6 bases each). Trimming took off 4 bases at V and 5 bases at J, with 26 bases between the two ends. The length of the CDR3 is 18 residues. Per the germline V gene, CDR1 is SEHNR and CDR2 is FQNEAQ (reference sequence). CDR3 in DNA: TGTGCCAGCAGCTCCCGTCGACCCGGGGGCAGGGGAGAGGAGACCCAGTACTTC. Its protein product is CASSSRRPGGRGEETQYF.

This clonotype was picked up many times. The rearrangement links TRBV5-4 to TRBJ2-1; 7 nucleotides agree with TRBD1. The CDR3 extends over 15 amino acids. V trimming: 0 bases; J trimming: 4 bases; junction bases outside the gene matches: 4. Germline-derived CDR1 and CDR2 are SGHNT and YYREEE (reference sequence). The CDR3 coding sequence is TGTGCCAGCAGCTTGGGGACAGGTCTTTACAATGAGCAGTTCTTC. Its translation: CASSLGTGLYNEQFF.

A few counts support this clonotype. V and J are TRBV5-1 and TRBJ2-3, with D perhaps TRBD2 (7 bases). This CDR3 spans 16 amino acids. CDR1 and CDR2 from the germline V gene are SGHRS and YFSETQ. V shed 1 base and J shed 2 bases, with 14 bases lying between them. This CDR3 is CASSLRGAPTTDTQYF. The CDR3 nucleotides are TGCGCCAGCAGCTTGCGGGGGGCCCCAACCACAGATACGCAGTATTTT.

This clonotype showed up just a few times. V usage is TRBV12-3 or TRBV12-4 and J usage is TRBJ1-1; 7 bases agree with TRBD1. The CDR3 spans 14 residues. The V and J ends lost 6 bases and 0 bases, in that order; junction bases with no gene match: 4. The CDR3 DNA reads TGTGCCAGCAGGACGCAGGGGGTGAACACTGAAGCTTTCTTT. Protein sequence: CASRTQGVNTEAFF.

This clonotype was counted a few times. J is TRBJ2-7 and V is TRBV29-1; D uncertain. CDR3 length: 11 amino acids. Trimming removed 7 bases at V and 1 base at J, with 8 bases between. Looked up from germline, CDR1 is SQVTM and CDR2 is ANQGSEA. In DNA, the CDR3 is TGCAGCGCCATCTATTCCTACGAGCAGTACTTC. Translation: CSAIYSYEQYF.

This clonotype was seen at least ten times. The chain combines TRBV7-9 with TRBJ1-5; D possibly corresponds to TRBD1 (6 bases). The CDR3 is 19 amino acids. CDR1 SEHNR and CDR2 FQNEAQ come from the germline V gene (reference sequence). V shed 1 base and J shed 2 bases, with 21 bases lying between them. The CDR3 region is CASSLVGGSGALGNQPQHF. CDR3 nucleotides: TGTGCCAGCAGCTTAGTCGGGGGCTCCGGGGCGTTGGGCAATCAGCCCCAGCATTTT.

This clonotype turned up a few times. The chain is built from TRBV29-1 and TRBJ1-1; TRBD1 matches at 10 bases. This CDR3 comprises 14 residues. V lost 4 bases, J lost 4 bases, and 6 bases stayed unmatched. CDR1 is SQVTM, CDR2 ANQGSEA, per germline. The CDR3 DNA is TGCAGCGTTGCGGACCGGACAGGGGGCACTGAAGCTTTCTTT. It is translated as CSVADRTGGTEAFF.

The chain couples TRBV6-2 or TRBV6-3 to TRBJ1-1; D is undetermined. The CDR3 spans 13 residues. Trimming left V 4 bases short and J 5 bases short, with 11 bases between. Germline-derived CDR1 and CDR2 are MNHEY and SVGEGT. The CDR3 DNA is TGTGCCAGCAGTTCAGCTCAGGTAACTGAAGCTTTCTTT. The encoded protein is CASSSAQVTEAFF.

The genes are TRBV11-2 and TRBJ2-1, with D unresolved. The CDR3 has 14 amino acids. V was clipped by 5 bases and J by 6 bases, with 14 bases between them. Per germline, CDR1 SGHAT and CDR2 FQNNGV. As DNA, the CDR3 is TGTGCCAGCAGCCTCGCCCACGTAGTCAATGAGCAGTTCTTC. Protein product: CASSLAHVVNEQFF.

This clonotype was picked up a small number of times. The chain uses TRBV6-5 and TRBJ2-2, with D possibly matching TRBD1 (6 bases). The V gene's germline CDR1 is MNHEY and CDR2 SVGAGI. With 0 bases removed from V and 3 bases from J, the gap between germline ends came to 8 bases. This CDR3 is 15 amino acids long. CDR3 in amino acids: CASSYSSGDTGELFF. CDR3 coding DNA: TGTGCCAGCAGTTACTCTTCAGGGGACACCGGGGAGCTGTTTTTT.

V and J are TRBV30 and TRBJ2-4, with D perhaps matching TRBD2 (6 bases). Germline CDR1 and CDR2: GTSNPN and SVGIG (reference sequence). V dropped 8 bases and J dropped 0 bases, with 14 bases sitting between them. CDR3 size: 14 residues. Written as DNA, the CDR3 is TGTGCCCTGGGGGGTTTTAGAGCCAAAAACATTCAGTACTTC. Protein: CALGGFRAKNIQYF.